Listed below are T cell receptor beta chains from one sample, sequenced in a study of cytomegalovirus exposure and HLA in healthy donors. Repertoires were generated with immunoSEQ multiplex PCR, while TCRdb's copy carries only in-frame clones and drops some. The repertoire table contains fewer than 85,000 clones. Sequencing was carried out using PBMCs. The receptors shown here come from a man between 45 and 60 years old in good health and CMV-seropositive. Each CDR3 is given with its conserved first and last residue. D genes are given only for firm matches.

D gene,V gene,J gene,CDR3 protein
.,TRBV30,TRBJ2-5,CAWSRGGQGQETQYF
.,TRBV11-1,TRBJ2-1,CASSLGLALGNEQFF
.,TRBV29-1,TRBJ1-4,CSVELQGENEKLFF
.,TRBV9,TRBJ2-6,CASSDRASGANVLTF
.,TRBV9,TRBJ1-2,CASSGEPNYGYTF
TRBD1,TRBV28,TRBJ1-2,CASSRGGAGNGYTF
.,TRBV5-1,TRBJ1-6,CASSLAGDYNSPLHF
.,TRBV2,TRBJ1-3,CASSPTAGGNTIYF
TRBD2,TRBV6-1,TRBJ2-4,CASSEPISSGSKNIQYF
TRBD1,TRBV14,TRBJ1-1,CASSQGSRGPEAFF
TRBD2,TRBV5-1,TRBJ2-2,CASSWVAGGHDTGELFF
TRBD1,TRBV5-6,TRBJ1-6,CASSLPGQGARNSPLHF
.,TRBV7-2,TRBJ2-3,CASSAPDSRPDTQYF
.,TRBV6-5,TRBJ2-7,CASSASGSYEQYF
.,TRBV4-1,TRBJ2-7,CASTPDRISGEQYF
TRBD1,TRBV5-1,TRBJ1-1,CASRPGDRERWNTEAFF
.,TRBV5-6,TRBJ2-2,CASSFLAVTGELFF
TRBD1,TRBV10-3,TRBJ1-2,CAISDGDRGYTF
.,TRBV5-1,TRBJ1-2,CASSLGWGNYGYTF
TRBD1,TRBV18,TRBJ1-2,CASSRSGTGSGYTF
.,TRBV9,TRBJ2-5,CASSGLGMETQYF
TRBD1,TRBV4-1,TRBJ2-6,CASSQDLGARTGFSGANVLTF
.,TRBV10-2,TRBJ1-5,CASTDSSQPQHF
TRBD1,TRBV28,TRBJ1-4,CASSSPGTAYNEKLFF
TRBD2,TRBV14,TRBJ2-1,CASSLGLAYNEQFF
.,TRBV10-2,TRBJ2-5,CASSESEGTQETQYF
.,TRBV9,TRBJ2-3,CASSPRGPLTDTQYF
.,TRBV7-9,TRBJ1-5,CASSLAGAGDNQPQHF
TRBD1,TRBV6-6,TRBJ1-1,CASSYAGQGGTEAFF
.,TRBV5-5,TRBJ2-3,CASSLRLIADTQYF
.,TRBV5-4,TRBJ2-3,CASSLSRAGDTQYF
.,TRBV6-4,TRBJ2-1,CASSPDSSSYNEQFF
.,TRBV6-5,TRBJ2-1,CASSDGRDYNEQFF
.,TRBV5-1,TRBJ1-1,CASSLVGSGTEAFF
.,TRBV6-1,TRBJ1-1,CASSPGVRDTEAFF
TRBD1,TRBV5-1,TRBJ1-1,CASSFGTVNTEAFF
TRBD2,TRBV5-5,TRBJ2-5,CASSSSGGGETQYF
.,TRBV19,TRBJ2-1,CASSRGFDEQFF
TRBD1,TRBV19,TRBJ1-6,CASSTNGQVDSSPLHF
TRBD1,TRBV28,TRBJ1-2,CASSLYAGGNGYTF
.,TRBV30,TRBJ1-2,CAWSERGDGYTF
TRBD1,TRBV6-8,TRBJ1-1,CASPYPRQGESTEAFF
.,TRBV6-1,TRBJ1-1,CASSEYGGGNTEAFF